This entry lists 24 T cell receptor beta chains sequenced from one sample in a study of blood T cell repertoires in COVID-19. Assay: immunoSEQ multiplex PCR; the TCRdb copy retains only in-frame clones and omits some. The table has about 190,000 clones, roughly 86% seen once. Sequencing input: PBMCs or T cells enriched from blood (not recorded which). The receptors come from a woman younger than 45 who had recovered from COVID-19.

J is TRBJ2-2 and V is TRBV4-1; 8 bases are a match to TRBD1. V lost 5 bases and J lost 2; bases outside the gene matches: 25. Germline V gives CDR1 MGHRA, CDR2 YSYEKL. There are 22 residues in the CDR3. In DNA form, the CDR3 reads TGCGCCAGCAGCATAGCTGTGCTCCAGACCAGGACAGGGAAAACCAACACCGGGGAGCTGTTTTTT. Translating it yields CASSIAVLQTRTGKTNTGELFF.

This clone was observed once. The chain has TRBV30 and TRBJ1-6; 7 positions agree with TRBD1. Germline-derived CDR1 and CDR2 are GTSNPN and SVGIG (reference sequence). This CDR3 contains 17 residues. With 2 bases clipped from V and 7 bases from J, the junction kept 14 bases outside the gene matches. This chain's CDR3 is CAWSFGLRGTENSPLHF. The CDR3 DNA is TGTGCCTGGAGTTTTGGTCTACGCGGGACAGAAAATTCACCCCTCCACTTT.

This clone appeared once. The chain uses TRBV4-2 and TRBJ1-1, with 7 bases fitting TRBD1. The germline CDR1 and CDR2 sequences are LGHNA and YNFKEQ. This CDR3 has 17 residues. With 0 bases clipped from V and 4 bases from J, the junction kept 11 bases outside the gene matches. CDR3 loop: CASSQDDPQDRTTEAFF. CDR3 nucleotide sequence: TGTGCCAGCAGCCAAGATGACCCCCAGGACAGGACCACTGAAGCTTTCTTT.

The chain links TRBV28 to TRBJ2-5; 7 nucleotides agree with TRBD1. The CDR3 contains 15 residues. Looked up from germline, CDR1 is MDHEN and CDR2 is SYDVKM. Unmatched junction bases numbered 6, after V lost 4 bases and J lost 1 base. The CDR3 DNA is TGTGCCAGCAGTTCGGACAGGTCCCGCCAAGAGACCCAGTACTTC. The encoded protein is CASSSDRSRQETQYF.

The rearrangement links TRBV7-9 to TRBJ1-2, with TRBD1 matching over 8 bases. In germline, CDR1 is SEHNR, CDR2 FQNEAQ (reference sequence). The CDR3 contains 14 residues. Germline trimming cut 3 bases from V and 3 bases from J; bases unmatched to any gene: 3. Here the CDR3 reads CASSLGQAHYGYTF. The CDR3 bases are TGTGCCAGCAGCTTGGGACAGGCACACTATGGCTACACCTTC.

The CDR3 nucleotides read TGTGCCACCAGTCGGGGGAGCAACACTGAAGCTTTCTTT. This sequence encodes CATSRGSNTEAFF. The chain combines TRBV24-1 with TRBJ1-1; D might be TRBD1 (5 bases). There are 13 residues in the CDR3. From germline, CDR1 is KGHDR and CDR2 SFDVKD. Trimming shortened V by 6 bases and J by 2 bases, and 9 bases separated the two germline ends.

This chain uses TRBV28 with TRBJ1-5; 9 bases are a match to TRBD1. The V and J ends lost 1 base and 2 bases, in that order; junction bases with no gene match: 6. The CDR3 has 17 residues. Germline CDR1 MDHEN, CDR2 SYDVKM. The CDR3 loop reads CASSLLVWDRGNQPQHF. Here the CDR3 DNA reads TGTGCCAGCAGTTTATTGGTGTGGGACAGGGGCAATCAGCCCCAGCATTTT.

The chain links TRBV5-1 to TRBJ2-1, with a weak D call TRBD2 (6 bases). This CDR3 comprises 14 residues. V was shortened by 4 bases and J by 8 bases, with 16 bases between the two germline ends. Germline CDR1 reads SGHRS; CDR2 reads YFSETQ. The CDR3 here is CASSRATSFDEQFF. In DNA, the CDR3 is TGCGCCAGCAGCCGCGCAACTAGCTTTGATGAGCAGTTCTTC.

This clone has only a few counts. The chain uses TRBV2 and TRBJ2-2; 10 bases align to TRBD2. Unmatched junction bases numbered 6, after V lost 7 bases and J lost 7 bases. Germline V gene data show CDR1 as SNHLY and CDR2 as FYNNEI. This CDR3 region has 14 residues. The CDR3 DNA is TGTGCCAGCACCCTAAGCGGGAGGGGCGGGGAGCTGTTTTTT. Its translation is CASTLSGRGGELFF.

J is TRBJ2-7 and V is TRBV27, with TRBD2 matching 11 bases. Germline V CDR1 and CDR2: MNHEY, SMNVEV (reference sequence). V lost 6 bases, J lost 7 bases, and 8 bases stayed unmatched. The CDR3 extends over 14 amino acids. The CDR3 bases are TGTGCCAGCAGGATAGCGGGAGGGCCGGGGGAGCAGTACTTC. Translating gives CASRIAGGPGEQYF.

The genes are TRBV29-1 and TRBJ2-3; 8 bases agree with TRBD2. Trimming removed 6 bases from V and 4 bases from J; junction bases left unmatched: 12. Germline CDR1 and CDR2: SQVTM and ANQGSEA. The CDR3 is 15 residues long. This CDR3 reads CSVNRGGALSDTQYF. The CDR3 DNA reads TGCAGCGTCAATCGGGGGGGCGCACTATCAGATACGCAGTATTTT.

The chain uses TRBV27 and TRBJ2-7; 12 bases line up with TRBD2. Germline V gives CDR1 MNHEY, CDR2 SMNVEV (reference sequence). This CDR3 spans 15 amino acids. V was clipped by 5 bases and J by 6 bases; unmatched bases: 8. The CDR3 is CASSLLAGGPVEQYF. For the CDR3, the DNA is TGTGCCAGCAGTCTCCTAGCGGGAGGGCCGGTCGAGCAGTACTTC.

The gene calls are TRBV2 and TRBJ2-2; D call uncertain. Trimming stripped 8 bases from V and 1 base from J, with 5 bases between. This CDR3 is built from 12 residues. Germline CDR1 reads SNHLY; CDR2 reads FYNNEI. The CDR3, as DNA: TGTGCCAGCCTAGAGAACACCGGGGAGCTGTTTTTT. It yields the protein CASLENTGELFF.

The gene calls are TRBV7-9 and TRBJ2-7; 7 bases are a match to TRBD2. The CDR3 contains 15 residues. The germline gives CDR1 SEHNR, CDR2 FQNEAQ (reference sequence). Trimming at V came to 5 bases and at J to 2 bases, leaving 9 bases not matched to a gene. The CDR3 spells CASSAAAGAAYEQYF. The CDR3 bases are TGTGCCAGCAGCGCGGCGGCGGGAGCTGCCTACGAGCAGTACTTC.

Notes on this clone: The germline gene is not matched at one end of the junction; a read error may be the cause. The chain recombines TRBV11-2 with TRBJ2-7; 7 bases agree with TRBD1. The CDR3 contains 14 residues. From germline, CDR1 is SGHAT and CDR2 FQNNGV. This CDR3 is CASSLDRALSEQYF. CDR3 DNA sequence: TGTGCCAGCAGCCTAGACAGGGCCCTCTCGGAGCAGTACTTC.

The rearrangement links TRBV6-5 to TRBJ2-1; 7 positions agree with TRBD2. This CDR3 has 15 amino acids. CDR1 and CDR2 (germline): MNHEY, SVGAGI. V lost 8 bases to trimming and J lost 8 bases; unmatched junction nucleotides: 15. In nucleotides, the CDR3 is TGTGCCAGCCTCCGAGTGCGCGGGAGTAAAGATGAGCAGTTCTTC. As protein: CASLRVRGSKDEQFF.

The table lists this clone with a count of one. The CDR3 reads CASSLGFGQGGETQYF. The DNA of the CDR3 is TGTGCCAGCAGCTTAGGATTTGGGCAGGGAGGTGAGACCCAGTACTTC. The genes are TRBV7-9 and TRBJ2-5; the D gene is possibly TRBD2 (6 bases). Per the germline V gene, CDR1 is SEHNR and CDR2 is FQNEAQ (reference sequence). Deletions cut 1 base from V and 5 bases from J, with 17 bases between. The CDR3 loop spans 16 amino acids.

The V call is TRBV7-6, the J call TRBJ1-1; 10 bases align to TRBD1. CDR1 is SGHVS and CDR2 is FNYEAQ in the germline V gene. The CDR3 length is 17 residues. Trimming cost V 5 bases and J 6 bases; bases outside gene matches: 15. The CDR3 region has the DNA TGTGCCAGCAGCGCCGTCCCGGGACAGGGGTTGATCGCTGAAGCTTTCTTT. It specifies CASSAVPGQGLIAEAFF.

V gene TRBV6-4 combines with J gene TRBJ2-1, with a weak D call TRBD2 (5 bases). V shed 1 base and J shed 13 bases, with 11 bases lying between them. From germline, CDR1 is MRHNA and CDR2 SNTAGT. This CDR3 region has 12 residues. The DNA of the CDR3 is TGTGCCAGCAGTGACTTCAGCGGAAACCAGTTCTTC. This codes for CASSDFSGNQFF.

The chain links TRBV11-2 to TRBJ2-7; 8 bases fit TRBD1. CDR3 length: 15 residues. CDR1 and CDR2 (germline): SGHAT, FQNNGV. V shed 1 base, J shed 1 base, and the junction held 3 bases outside the gene matches. Here the CDR3 reads CASSLVTGGSYEQYF. CDR3 DNA sequence: TGTGCCAGCAGCTTAGTTACAGGGGGGTCCTACGAGCAGTACTTC.

The V call is TRBV5-6, the J call TRBJ2-2; tentative D call: TRBD2 (6 bases). V lost 2 bases to trimming and J lost 5 bases, with 16 bases between them. This CDR3 region has 16 residues. Per the germline V gene, CDR1 is SGHDT and CDR2 is YYEEEE. The CDR3 DNA reads as TGTGCCAGCAGCTTAAATAGCGGTTCGCGGACCGGGGAGCTGTTTTTT. Translated: CASSLNSGSRTGELFF.

The chain recombines TRBV24-1 with TRBJ1-1, with 7 bases identical to TRBD1. The CDR3 is 13 amino acids. Germline V CDR1 and CDR2: KGHDR, SFDVKD. V gave up 7 bases and J gave up 4 bases; unmatched junction bases: 5. CDR3 bases: TGTGCCACCAGCCGACAGGGCGGCACTGAAGCTTTCTTT. Its protein is CATSRQGGTEAFF.

This clone came up a few times. The chain joins TRBV6-1 to TRBJ1-4; the D is unclear. With 7 bases removed from V and 10 bases from J, the gap between germline ends came to 13 bases. Per the germline V gene, CDR1 is MNHNS and CDR2 is SASEGT. CDR3 size: 12 residues. CDR3 nucleotides: TGTGCCAGCACCCTCACTCTAGGAAAACTGTTTTTT. As protein: CASTLTLGKLFF.

The chain has TRBV28 and TRBJ2-1, with 7 bases lining up with TRBD2. V lost 3 bases, J lost 14 bases, and 16 bases stayed unmatched. Germline V gene data show CDR1 as MDHEN and CDR2 as SYDVKM. This CDR3 is built from 15 residues. This CDR3 reads CASSFYAGAESLEFF. As DNA, the CDR3 is TGTGCCAGCAGTTTTTACGCGGGAGCGGAGAGTTTGGAGTTCTTC. Combining the CDR3 with reference TRBV28 and TRBJ2-1 gives the whole variable domain DVKVTQSSRYLVKRTGEKVFLECVQDMDHENMFWYRQDPGLGLRLIYFSYDVKMKEKGDIPEGYSVSREKKERFSLILESASTNQTSMYLCASSFYAGAESLEFFGPGTRLTVL.